This TCR beta chain came from a study of regulatory T cells in long-lasting Graves disease. This clonotype was seen a single time. Investigators prepared the TCR beta libraries by applying iRepertoire HTBI primers and Arm-PCR of CDR3 regions. TCRdb independently ran MiXCR on the multiplex PCR reads; one entry per CDR3 protein. The table lists 700,000 or so distinct CDR3 sequences, 30% of them singletons. As for time point: persistent/refractory GD, antithyroid drugs over 5 years with positive TRAb. PBMC RNA served as the TCR library source. The sequencing used peripheral blood mononuclear cells (PBMCs), collected when the disease was refractory, from a patient treated with antithyroid drugs. This clonotype was obtained from a female donor with Graves disease.

CDR3 coding DNA: TGTGCCTGGAGTGCAAGTAGCGCCGGGGAGCTGTTTTTT. This sequence encodes CAWSASSAGELFF. The J gene is TRBJ2-2, the V gene TRBV30; D may be TRBD2 (5 bases). The V gene's germline CDR1 is GTSNPN and CDR2 SVGIG (reference sequence). There are 13 residues in the CDR3. The V end was cut by 1 base, the J end by 6 bases, with 9 bases between.